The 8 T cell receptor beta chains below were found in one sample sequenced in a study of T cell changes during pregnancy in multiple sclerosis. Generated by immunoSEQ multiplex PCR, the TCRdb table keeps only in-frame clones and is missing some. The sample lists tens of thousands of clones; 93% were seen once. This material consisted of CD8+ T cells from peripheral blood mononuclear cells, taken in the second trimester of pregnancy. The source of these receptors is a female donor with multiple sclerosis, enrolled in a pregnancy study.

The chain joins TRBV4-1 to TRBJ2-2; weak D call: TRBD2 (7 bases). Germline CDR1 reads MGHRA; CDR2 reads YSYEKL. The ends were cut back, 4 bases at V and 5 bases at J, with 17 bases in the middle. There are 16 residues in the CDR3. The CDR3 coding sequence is TGCGCCAGCAGCCTTGTGGGCGGGGGCGAAACCGGGGAGCTGTTTTTT. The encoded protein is CASSLVGGGETGELFF.

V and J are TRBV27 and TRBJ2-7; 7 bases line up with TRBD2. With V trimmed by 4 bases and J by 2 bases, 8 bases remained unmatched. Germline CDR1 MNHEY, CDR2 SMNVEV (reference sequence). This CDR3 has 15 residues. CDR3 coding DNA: TGTGCCAGCAGTTCACGTTGGGGGGGTACCTACGAGCAGTACTTC. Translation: CASSSRWGGTYEQYF.

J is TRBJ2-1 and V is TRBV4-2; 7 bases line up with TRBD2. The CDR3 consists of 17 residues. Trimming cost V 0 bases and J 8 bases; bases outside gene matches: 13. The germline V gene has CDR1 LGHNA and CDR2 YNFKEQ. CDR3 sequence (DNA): TGTGCCAGCAGCCAAGATATGCCGCGACTAGCTAGCTATGAGCAGTTCTTC. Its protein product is CASSQDMPRLASYEQFF.

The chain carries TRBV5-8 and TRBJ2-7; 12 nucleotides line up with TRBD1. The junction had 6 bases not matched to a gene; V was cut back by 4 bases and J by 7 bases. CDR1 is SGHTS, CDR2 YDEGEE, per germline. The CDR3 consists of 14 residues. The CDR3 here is CASSQGQGAGEQYF. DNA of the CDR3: TGTGCCAGCAGCCAGGGACAGGGGGCCGGGGAGCAGTACTTC. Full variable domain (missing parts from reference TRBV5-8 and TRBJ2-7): EAGVTQSPTHLIKTRGQQATLRCSPISGHTSVYWYQQALGLGLQFLLWYDEGEERNRGNFPPRFSGRQFPNYSSELNVNALELEDSALYLCASSQGQGAGEQYFGPGTRLTVT.

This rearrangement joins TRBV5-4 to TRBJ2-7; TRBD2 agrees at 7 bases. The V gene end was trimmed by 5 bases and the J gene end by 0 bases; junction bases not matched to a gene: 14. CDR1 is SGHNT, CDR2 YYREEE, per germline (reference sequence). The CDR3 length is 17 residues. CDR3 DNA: TGTGCCAGCAGTTCCCAAGCATCGGGGAGGGGCTCCTACGAGCAGTACTTC. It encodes CASSSQASGRGSYEQYF.

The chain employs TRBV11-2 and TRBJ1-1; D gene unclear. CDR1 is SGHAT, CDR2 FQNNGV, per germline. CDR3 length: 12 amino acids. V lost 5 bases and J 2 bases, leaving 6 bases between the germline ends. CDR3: CASSPSNTEAFF. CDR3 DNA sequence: TGTGCCAGCAGCCCTAGTAACACTGAAGCTTTCTTT.

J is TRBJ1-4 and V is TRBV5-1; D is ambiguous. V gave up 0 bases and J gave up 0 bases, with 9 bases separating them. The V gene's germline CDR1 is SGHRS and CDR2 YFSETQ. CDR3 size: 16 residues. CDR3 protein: CASSLESLATNEKLFF. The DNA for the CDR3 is TGCGCCAGCAGCTTGGAATCCTTAGCAACTAATGAAAAACTGTTTTTT.

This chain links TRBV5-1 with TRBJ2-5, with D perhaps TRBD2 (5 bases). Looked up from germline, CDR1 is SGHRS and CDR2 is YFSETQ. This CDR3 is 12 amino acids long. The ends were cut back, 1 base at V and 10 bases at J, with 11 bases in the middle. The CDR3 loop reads CASSLLAEDQYF. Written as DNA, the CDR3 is TGCGCCAGCAGCTTGCTAGCCGAAGACCAGTACTTC.